This entry lists 9 T cell receptor beta chains sequenced from one sample in a study of control samples from healthy donors and cancer patients. The repertoire was sequenced with immunoSEQ multiplex PCR; TCRdb's copy has only in-frame clones and lacks some. The sample lists tens of thousands of clones; approximately 90% were seen once. Sequenced material: blood. The origin of the receptors is a woman aged 18-35 years in good health.

The chain links TRBV6-1 to TRBJ1-2; no firm D call. Germline V gene data show CDR1 as MNHNS and CDR2 as SASEGT. V dropped 1 base and J dropped 1 base, with 13 bases sitting between them. This CDR3 spans 16 amino acids. The CDR3 nucleotides read TGTGCCAGCAGTGAAGGCATAGCTCATCTTAACTATGGCTACACCTTC. Translated, it gives CASSEGIAHLNYGYTF.

J is TRBJ1-5 and V is TRBV4-2, with unresolved D. Trimming pared 2 bases from V and 3 bases from J, leaving 11 bases between. The germline V gene encodes CDR1 LGHNA and CDR2 YNFKEQ. This CDR3 has 15 amino acids. The CDR3 DNA reads TGTGCCAGCAGCCAACTGGGAGGGCCCAATCAGCCCCAGCATTTT. Translation gives CASSQLGGPNQPQHF.

This clone was counted a single time. The chain carries TRBV3-1 (or the pseudogene TRBV3-2) and TRBJ1-3; 8 nucleotides line up with TRBD1. Germline loops: CDR1 LGHDT, CDR2 YNNKEL (reference sequence). The J segment lost 0 bases and the V segment lost 3 bases, leaving 1 base of the junction unmatched. This CDR3 is 15 amino acids long. The CDR3 loop reads CASSQGTGSGNTIYF. The CDR3 nucleotides read TGTGCCAGCAGCCAGGGGACAGGCTCTGGAAACACCATATATTTT.

The chain links TRBV19 to TRBJ2-1; D may be TRBD1 (6 bases). Trimming cost V 5 bases and J 9 bases, with 17 bases left between them. Germline-derived CDR1 and CDR2 are LNHDA and SQIVND (reference sequence). CDR3 length: 14 residues. This CDR3 is CASSVTGLDSEQFF. The CDR3 nucleotides are TGTGCCAGTAGTGTAACAGGGTTGGATAGTGAGCAGTTCTTC.

CDR3 sequence: CASSLATVGGINQPQHF. Here the CDR3 DNA reads TGTGCCAGCAGCTTAGCGACAGTCGGAGGTATCAATCAGCCCCAGCATTTT. The genes are TRBV7-8 and TRBJ1-5, with a tentative D call TRBD1 (5 bases). V lost 0 bases and J 3 bases, leaving 15 bases between the germline ends. The germline gives CDR1 SGHVS, CDR2 FQNEAQ. The CDR3 consists of 17 residues.

The chain combines TRBV24-1 with TRBJ2-5, with D perhaps given as TRBD1 or TRBD2 (6 bases each). Germline assignment: CDR1 KGHDR and CDR2 SFDVKD. V was clipped by 1 base and J by 5 bases, with 10 bases between them. The CDR3 totals 14 residues. CDR3 nucleotide sequence: TGTGCCACCAGTGATTTTGGGGGGCGGGAGACCCAGTACTTC. This encodes CATSDFGGRETQYF.

Remarks on this clone: At one end the junction does not follow the germline gene, possibly because of a read error. The chain joins TRBV7-3 to TRBJ2-7; 9 bases align to TRBD2. The CDR3 consists of 15 residues. Germline V CDR1 and CDR2: SGHTA, FQGTGA. This CDR3 reads CASSLDSSGTYEQYF. The CDR3 DNA follows: TGTGCCAGCAGCTTAGATTCTAGCGGGACCTACGAACAGTACTTC.

The chain has TRBV29-1 and TRBJ1-4, with D uncertain. Germline CDR1 is SQVTM and CDR2 is ANQGSEA. The V end was cut by 4 bases, the J end by 7 bases, with 13 bases between. The CDR3 runs to 13 residues. The CDR3 DNA reads TGCAGCGTTGTGCACGGGCGGAGTGAAAAACTGTTTTTT. This encodes CSVVHGRSEKLFF.

This clone has a single count. J is TRBJ2-7 and V is TRBV5-5, with D perhaps TRBD1 (6 bases). The CDR3 has 14 residues. V lost 5 bases to trimming and J lost 0 bases, with 12 bases between them. Germline V lookup: CDR1 SGHKS, CDR2 YYEKEE (reference sequence). CDR3 bases: TGTGCCAGCAGAATGACAGGATCCTCCTACGAGCAGTACTTC. It specifies CASRMTGSSYEQYF.